This TCR beta chain is drawn from a study of blood T cell repertoires in COVID-19. For the study at large: The samples span acute and convalescent COVID-19 from the United States, Italy and Spain.

The recovered donors of Cohort 3 showed two negative PCRs, clearance, or symptom resolution. The sample holds one count of this clone. V dropped 0 bases and J dropped 5 bases, with 7 bases sitting between them. The CDR3 length is 13 residues. Germline loops: CDR1 LGHDT, CDR2 YNNKEL (reference sequence). In the original processing: Estimated nucleated cell counts came from reference gene primer amplification. TCRdb's copy holds only in-frame clones and misses some; the assay was immunoSEQ multiplex PCR. That table supplies the V and J calls and clone size; D and trimming were determined from the DNA. The repertoire includes hundreds of thousands of clones, 85% to 90% of them detected once, and approximately 1.2% sits in the top ten.

V gene TRBV3-1 (or the pseudogene TRBV3-2) combines with J gene TRBJ1-2, with D possibly TRBD1 on 6 matching bases. This sequence originates from a man aged 25-45 years who had recovered from COVID-19. Sequencing was done on a sample of PBMCs or T cells enriched from blood (not recorded which). The CDR3 nucleotides read TGTGCCAGCAGCCAAGAGGGACAATATGGCTACACCTTC. Translated: CASSQEGQYGYTF.